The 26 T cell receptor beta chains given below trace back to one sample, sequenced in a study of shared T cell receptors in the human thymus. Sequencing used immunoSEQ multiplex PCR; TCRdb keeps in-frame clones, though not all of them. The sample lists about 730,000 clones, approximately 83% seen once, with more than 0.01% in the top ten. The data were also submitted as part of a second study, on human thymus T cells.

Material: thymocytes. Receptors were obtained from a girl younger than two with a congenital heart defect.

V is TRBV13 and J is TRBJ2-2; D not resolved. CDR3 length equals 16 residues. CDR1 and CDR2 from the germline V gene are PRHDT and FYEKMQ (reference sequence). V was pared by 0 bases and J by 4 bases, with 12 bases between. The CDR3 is CASSLGRVIGTGELFF. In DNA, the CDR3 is TGTGCCAGCAGCTTAGGCCGGGTGATTGGCACCGGGGAGCTGTTTTTT.

CDR3: CSVGASTPYGYTF. CDR3 coding DNA: TGCAGCGTGGGGGCCTCTACCCCCTATGGCTACACCTTC. V usage is TRBV29-1 and J usage is TRBJ1-2; D might be TRBD1 (6 bases). V was shortened by 6 bases and J by 4 bases, with 15 bases between the two germline ends. This CDR3 region has 13 residues. Germline CDR1 SQVTM, CDR2 ANQGSEA.

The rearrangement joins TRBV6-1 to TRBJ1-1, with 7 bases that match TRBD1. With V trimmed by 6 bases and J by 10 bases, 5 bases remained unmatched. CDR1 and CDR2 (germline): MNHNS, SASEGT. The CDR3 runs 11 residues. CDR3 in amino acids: CASRMTGLAFF. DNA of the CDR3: TGTGCCAGCAGAATGACAGGGCTAGCTTTCTTT.

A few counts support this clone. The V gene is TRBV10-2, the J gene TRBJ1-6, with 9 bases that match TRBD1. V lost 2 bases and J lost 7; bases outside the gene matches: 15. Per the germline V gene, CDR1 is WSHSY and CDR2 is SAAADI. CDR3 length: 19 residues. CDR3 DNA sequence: TGCGCCAGCAGTGAGAGACTACCCCCCCCGACAGGGGGAAATTCACCCCTCCACTTT. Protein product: CASSERLPPPTGGNSPLHF.

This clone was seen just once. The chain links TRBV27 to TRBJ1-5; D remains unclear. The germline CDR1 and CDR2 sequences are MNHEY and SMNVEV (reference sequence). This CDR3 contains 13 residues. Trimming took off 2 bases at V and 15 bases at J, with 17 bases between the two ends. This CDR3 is CASSLTPGGLWHF. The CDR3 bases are TGTGCCAGCAGTTTAACCCCCGGAGGACTTTGGCATTTT.

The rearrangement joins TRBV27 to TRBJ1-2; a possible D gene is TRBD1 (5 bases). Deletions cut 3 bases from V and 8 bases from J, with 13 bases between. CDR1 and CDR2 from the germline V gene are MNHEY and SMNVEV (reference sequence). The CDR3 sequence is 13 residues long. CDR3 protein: CASSLSGLGGYTF. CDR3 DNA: TGTGCCAGCAGTTTGTCAGGGTTAGGGGGCTACACCTTC.

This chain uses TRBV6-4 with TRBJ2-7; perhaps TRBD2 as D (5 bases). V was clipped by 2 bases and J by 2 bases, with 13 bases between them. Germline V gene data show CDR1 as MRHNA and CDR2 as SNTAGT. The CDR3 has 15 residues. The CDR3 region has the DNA TGTGCCAGCAGTGACAGGACTGCCCCAACCTACGAGCAGTACTTC. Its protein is CASSDRTAPTYEQYF.

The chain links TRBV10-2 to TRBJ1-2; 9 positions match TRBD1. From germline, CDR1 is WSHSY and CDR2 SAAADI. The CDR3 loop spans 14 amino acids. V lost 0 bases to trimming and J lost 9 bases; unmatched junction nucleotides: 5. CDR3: CASSESGQGYRYTF. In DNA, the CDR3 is TGCGCCAGCAGTGAGTCTGGACAGGGGTATCGCTACACCTTC.

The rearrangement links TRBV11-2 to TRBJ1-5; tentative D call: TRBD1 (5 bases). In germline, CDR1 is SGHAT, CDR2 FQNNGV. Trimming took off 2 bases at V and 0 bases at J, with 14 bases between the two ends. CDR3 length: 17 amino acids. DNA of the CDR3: TGTGCCAGCAGCTTAAATTCGACAGTTTATAGCAATCAGCCCCAGCATTTT. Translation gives CASSLNSTVYSNQPQHF.

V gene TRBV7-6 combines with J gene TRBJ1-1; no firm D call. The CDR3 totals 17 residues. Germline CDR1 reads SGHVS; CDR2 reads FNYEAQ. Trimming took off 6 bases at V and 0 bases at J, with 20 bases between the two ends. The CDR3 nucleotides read TGTGCCAGCAGTCCCAGATCGGGGAGGAGGGTGAACACTGAAGCTTTCTTT. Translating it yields CASSPRSGRRVNTEAFF.

CDR3 amino acids: CSVGPQGEIAGELFF. As DNA, the CDR3 is TGCAGCGTTGGACCGCAGGGGGAAATTGCCGGGGAGCTGTTTTTT. This chain joins TRBV29-1 and TRBJ2-2, with 7 bases that match TRBD1. V lost 4 bases to trimming and J lost 6 bases; unmatched junction nucleotides: 11. The CDR3 has 15 residues. Per the germline V gene, CDR1 is SQVTM and CDR2 is ANQGSEA.

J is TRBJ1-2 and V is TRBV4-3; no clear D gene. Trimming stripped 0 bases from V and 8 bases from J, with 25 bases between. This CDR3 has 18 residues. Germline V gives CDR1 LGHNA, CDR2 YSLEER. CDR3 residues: CASSQDVGVTTFAGGYTF. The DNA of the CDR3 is TGCGCCAGCAGCCAAGATGTCGGTGTGACTACCTTCGCCGGAGGCTACACCTTC.

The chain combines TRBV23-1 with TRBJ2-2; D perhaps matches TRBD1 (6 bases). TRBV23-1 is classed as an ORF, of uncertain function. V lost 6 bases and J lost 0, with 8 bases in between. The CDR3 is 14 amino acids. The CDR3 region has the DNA TGCGCCAGCAGAAACAGGGCGAACACCGGGGAGCTGTTTTTT. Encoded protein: CASRNRANTGELFF.

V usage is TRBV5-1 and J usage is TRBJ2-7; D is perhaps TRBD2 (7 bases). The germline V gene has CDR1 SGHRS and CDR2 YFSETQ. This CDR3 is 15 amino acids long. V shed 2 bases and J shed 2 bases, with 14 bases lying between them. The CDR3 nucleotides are TGCGCCAGCAGCTTCATCGGGGGGCGCCCCTACGAGCAGTACTTC. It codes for CASSFIGGRPYEQYF.

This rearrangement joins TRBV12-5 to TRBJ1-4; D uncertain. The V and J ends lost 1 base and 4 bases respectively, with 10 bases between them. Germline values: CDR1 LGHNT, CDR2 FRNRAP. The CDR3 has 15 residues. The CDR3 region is CASGLGLKVNEKLFF. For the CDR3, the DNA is TGTGCTAGTGGTTTGGGACTCAAGGTTAATGAAAAACTGTTTTTT.

CDR3 loop: CSVQGWDEKLFF. CDR3 nucleotide sequence: TGCAGCGTTCAGGGGTGGGATGAAAAACTGTTTTTT. The chain carries TRBV29-1 and TRBJ1-4; D perhaps matches TRBD1 (6 bases). V lost 5 bases and J 6 bases, leaving 10 bases between the germline ends. Germline values: CDR1 SQVTM, CDR2 ANQGSEA. The CDR3 runs to 12 residues.

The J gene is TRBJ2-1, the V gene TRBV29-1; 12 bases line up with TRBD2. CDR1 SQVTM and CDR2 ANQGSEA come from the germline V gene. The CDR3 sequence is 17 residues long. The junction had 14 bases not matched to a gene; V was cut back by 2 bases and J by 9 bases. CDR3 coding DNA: TGCAGCGTTGAAAATGGGCTAGCGGGGGGGCCAGGAAGTGAGCAGTTCTTC. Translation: CSVENGLAGGPGSEQFF.

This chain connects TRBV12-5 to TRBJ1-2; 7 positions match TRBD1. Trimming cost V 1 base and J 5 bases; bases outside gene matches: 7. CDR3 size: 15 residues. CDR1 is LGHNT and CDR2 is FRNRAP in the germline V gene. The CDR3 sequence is CASGLGRGQIYGYTF. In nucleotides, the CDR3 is TGTGCTAGTGGTTTGGGGCGGGGACAGATATATGGCTACACCTTC.

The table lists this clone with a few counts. The CDR3 coding sequence is TGTGCCAGCTCACCAAGGCTACTAGCGGGTAGCACAGATACGCAGTATTTT. It codes for CASSPRLLAGSTDTQYF. This chain uses TRBV18 with TRBJ2-3; 9 nucleotides align to TRBD2. The junction had 6 bases not matched to a gene; V was cut back by 2 bases and J by 0 bases. Germline V gives CDR1 KGHSH, CDR2 LQKENI. The CDR3 covers 17 residues.

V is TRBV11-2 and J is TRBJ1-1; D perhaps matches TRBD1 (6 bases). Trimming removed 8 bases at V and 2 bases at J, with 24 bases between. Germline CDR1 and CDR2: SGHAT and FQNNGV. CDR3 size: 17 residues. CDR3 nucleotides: TGTGCCAGCGGGGGGGCCACAGGACGTACGAACAACACTGAAGCTTTCTTT. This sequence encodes CASGGATGRTNNTEAFF.

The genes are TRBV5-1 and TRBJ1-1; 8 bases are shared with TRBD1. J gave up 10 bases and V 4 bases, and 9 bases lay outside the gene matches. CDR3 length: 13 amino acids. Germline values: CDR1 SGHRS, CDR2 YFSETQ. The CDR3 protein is CASSQDRAEGAFF. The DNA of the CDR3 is TGCGCCAGCAGCCAGGACAGGGCTGAGGGAGCTTTCTTT. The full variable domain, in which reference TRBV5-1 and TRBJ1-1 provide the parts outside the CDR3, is KAGVTQTPRYLIKTRGQQVTLSCSPISGHRSVSWYQQTPGQGLQFLFEYFSETQRNKGNFPGRFSGRQFSNSRSEMNVSTLELGDSALYLCASSQDRAEGAFFGQGTRLTVV.

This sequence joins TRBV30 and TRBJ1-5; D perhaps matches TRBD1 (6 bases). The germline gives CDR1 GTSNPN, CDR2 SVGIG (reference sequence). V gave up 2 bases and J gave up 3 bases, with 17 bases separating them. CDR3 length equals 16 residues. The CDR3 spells CAWSIGWGLNNQPQHF. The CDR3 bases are TGTGCCTGGAGTATCGGTTGGGGGCTCAACAATCAGCCCCAGCATTTT.

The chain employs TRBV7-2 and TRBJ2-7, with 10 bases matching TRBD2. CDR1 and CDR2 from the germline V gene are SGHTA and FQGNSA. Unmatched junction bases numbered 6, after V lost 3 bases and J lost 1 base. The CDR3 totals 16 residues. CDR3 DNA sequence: TGTGCCAGCAGCTTCCCTAGCGGGGGCGAATCCTACGAGCAGTACTTC. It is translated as CASSFPSGGESYEQYF.

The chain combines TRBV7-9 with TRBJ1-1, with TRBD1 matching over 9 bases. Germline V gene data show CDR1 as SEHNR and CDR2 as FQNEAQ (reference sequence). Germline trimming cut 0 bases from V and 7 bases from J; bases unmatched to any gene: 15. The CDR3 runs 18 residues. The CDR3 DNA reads TGTGCCAGCAGCTTAGCGCGGGACAGGGTGGAATTCTTTATTGAAGCTTTCTTT. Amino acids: CASSLARDRVEFFIEAFF.

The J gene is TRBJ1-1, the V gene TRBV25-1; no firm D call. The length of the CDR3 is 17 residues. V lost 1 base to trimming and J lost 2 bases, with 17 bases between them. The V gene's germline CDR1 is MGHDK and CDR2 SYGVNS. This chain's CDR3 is CASSEWVADSLNTEAFF. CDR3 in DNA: TGTGCCAGCAGTGAATGGGTGGCAGACTCCCTAAACACTGAAGCTTTCTTT.

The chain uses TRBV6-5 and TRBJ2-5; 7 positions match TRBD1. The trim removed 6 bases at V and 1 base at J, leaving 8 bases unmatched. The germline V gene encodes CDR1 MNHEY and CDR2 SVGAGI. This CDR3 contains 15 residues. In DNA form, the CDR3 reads TGTGCCAGCAGAAGGTACAGGGGTCCCCAAGAGACCCAGTACTTC. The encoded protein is CASRRYRGPQETQYF.